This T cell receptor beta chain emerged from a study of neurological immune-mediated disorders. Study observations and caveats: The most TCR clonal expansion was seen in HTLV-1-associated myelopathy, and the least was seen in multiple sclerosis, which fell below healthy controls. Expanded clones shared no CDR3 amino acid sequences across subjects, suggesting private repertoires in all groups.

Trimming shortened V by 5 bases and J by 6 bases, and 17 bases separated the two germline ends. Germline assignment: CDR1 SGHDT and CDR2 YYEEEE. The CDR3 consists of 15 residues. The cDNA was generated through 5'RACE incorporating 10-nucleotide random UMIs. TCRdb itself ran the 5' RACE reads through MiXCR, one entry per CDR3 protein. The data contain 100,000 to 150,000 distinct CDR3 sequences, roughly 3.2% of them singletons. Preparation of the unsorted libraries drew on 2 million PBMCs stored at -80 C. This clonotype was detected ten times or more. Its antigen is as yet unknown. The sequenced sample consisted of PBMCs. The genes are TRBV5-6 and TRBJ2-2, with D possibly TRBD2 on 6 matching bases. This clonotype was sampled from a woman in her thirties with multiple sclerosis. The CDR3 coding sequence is TGTGCCAGCAGAGATGCCGAGACTAGTGCCGGGGAGCTGTTTTTT. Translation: CASRDAETSAGELFF.